A selection of T cell receptor beta chains follows, all from one sample in a study of cytomegalovirus exposure and HLA in healthy donors. Repertoires were generated with immunoSEQ multiplex PCR, while TCRdb's copy carries only in-frame clones and drops some. This sample has around 140,000 clones, with about 70% found just once. Source material: PBMCs. These receptors originate from a woman between 40 and 55 years old in good health and CMV-seronegative. Both conserved end residues are part of each CDR3. The D gene is left open where the match is weak. Some rows mark clone size as missing; the rest say once, few, many or name a class of expanded clone.

v_call	d_call	cdr3_length	j_call	clone_size	cdr3_nt	cdr3_aa
TRBV6-5	TRBD2	13	TRBJ2-2	.	TGTGCCAGCACTCACCGGGGGGCCGGGGAGCTGTTTTTT	CASTHRGAGELFF
TRBV7-9	TRBD2	15	TRBJ2-2	few	TGTGCCAGCAGCTTCCCCGGGGGGGGCAACGGGGAGCTGTTTTTT	CASSFPGGGNGELFF
TRBV25-1	TRBD1	14	TRBJ2-7	few	TGTGCCAGCAGCCGGGACAGGGGAACCTACGAGCAGTACTTC	CASSRDRGTYEQYF
TRBV19	.	13	TRBJ1-1	few	TGTGCCAGTACCAAGGGGGGGGCCACTGAAGCTTTCTTT	CASTKGGATEAFF
TRBV7-8	TRBD2	16	TRBJ2-1	.	TGTGCCAGCAGCCTCAGACTAGCGGGGAACTACAATGAGCAGTTCTTC	CASSLRLAGNYNEQFF
TRBV7-3	TRBD1	15	TRBJ2-1	.	TGTGCCAGCAGCCCCACAGGGGGCGAAATCAATGAGCAGTTCTTC	CASSPTGGEINEQFF
TRBV2	TRBD2	14	TRBJ2-5	.	TGTGCCAGCAAAGATACTAGCGCACGGGAGACCCAGTACTTC	CASKDTSARETQYF
TRBV6-1	TRBD1	13	TRBJ1-6	few	TGTGCCATGCGACAGGGGGTAGATTCACCCCTCCACTTT	CAMRQGVDSPLHF
TRBV5-1	.	15	TRBJ1-6	few	TGCGCCAGCAGCTTGGCGAGCTCCTATAATTCACCCCTCCACTTT	CASSLASSYNSPLHF
TRBV5-5	.	16	TRBJ1-2	.	TGTGCCAGCAGCATCGAAGGGGCGGTTGAGTGGGATGGCTACACCTTC	CASSIEGAVEWDGYTF
TRBV6-4	.	16	TRBJ1-5	few	TGTGCCAGCATTTTCTATCGGGACTCCGCCAATCAGCCCCAGCATTTT	CASIFYRDSANQPQHF
TRBV5-1	.	15	TRBJ1-2	once	TGCGCCAGCAGCTTGAATCCGGGGACTAACTATGGCTACACCTTC	CASSLNPGTNYGYTF
TRBV6-6	.	13	TRBJ1-6	.	TGTGCCAGCAGTTACTCAGGCGGCCAAACCCTCCACTTT	CASSYSGGQTLHF
TRBV7-2	TRBD1	16	TRBJ2-1	.	TGTGCCAGCAGCTGGGCGACAGGGGGCGCTTACAATGAGCAGTTCTTC	CASSWATGGAYNEQFF
TRBV28	.	11	TRBJ1-1	.	TGTGCCAGCAACGGGGAAACTGAAGCTTTCTTT	CASNGETEAFF
TRBV9	.	17	TRBJ1-3	few	TGTGCCAGCAGCGTAGATGGGCAGGGGATCTCTGGAAACACCATATATTTT	CASSVDGQGISGNTIYF
TRBV7-2	.	15	TRBJ1-5	.	TGTGCCAGCAGCTTAAACAGGGATAGCAATCAGCCCCAGCATTTT	CASSLNRDSNQPQHF
TRBV6-5	TRBD1	13	TRBJ1-2	.	TGTGCCAGCAGTTACAGGCAGGGGGGCGGCTACACTTTC	CASSYRQGGGYTF
TRBV7-8	.	16	TRBJ2-1	.	TGTGCCAGCAGCTTAGTCCTCTTTTCTAGCTACAATGAGCAGTTCTTC	CASSLVLFSSYNEQFF
TRBV25-1	.	14	TRBJ1-1	.	TGTGCCAGCAGTGATAGACAGCCGAACACTGAAGCTTTCTTT	CASSDRQPNTEAFF
TRBV30	TRBD1	14	TRBJ2-7	.	TGTGCCTGCACAGGGGCTACCTTGGTTGGGGAGCAGTACTTC	CACTGATLVGEQYF
TRBV19	.	11	TRBJ2-7	few	TGTGCCAGTAGCCGAGGAAACGAGCAGTACTTC	CASSRGNEQYF
TRBV4-1	.	13	TRBJ1-1	.	TGCGCCAGCAGTCAAGGTCAGAACACTGAAGCTTTCTTT	CASSQGQNTEAFF
TRBV5-5	.	15	TRBJ1-2	.	TGTGCCAGCAGCCGGGGGGGAGGGCGGGACTATGGCTACACCTTC	CASSRGGGRDYGYTF
TRBV27	TRBD1	14	TRBJ1-5	.	TGTGCCAGCAGTTTTACAGGGGGTAATCAGCCCCAGCATTTT	CASSFTGGNQPQHF
TRBV2	TRBD2	16	TRBJ2-3	once	TGTGCCAGCAGAACGGGACTAGCGGGGAACACAGATACGCAGTATTTT	CASRTGLAGNTDTQYF
TRBV5-1	.	15	TRBJ1-2	.	TGCGCCAGCAGCTTGGCGGGGGGCGCGACGAAGGGCTACACCTTC	CASSLAGGATKGYTF
TRBV28	.	15	TRBJ2-2	.	TGTGCCAGCAGTTTCGGGCAGGGGTGGCCCGGGGAGCTGTTTTTT	CASSFGQGWPGELFF
TRBV5-1	TRBD2	17	TRBJ2-5	once	TGCGCCAGCCCGAGGGAAGCGGGGGGTTTCGGTCAAGAGACCCAGTACTTC	CASPREAGGFGQETQYF
TRBV5-6	.	12	TRBJ1-2	.	TGTGCCAGCAGCCCAGGGAGGTATGGCTACACCTTC	CASSPGRYGYTF
TRBV7-9	.	14	TRBJ1-4	few	TGTGCCAGCAGCTTAGAAGGAGGCGAAGAAAAACTGTTTTTT	CASSLEGGEEKLFF
TRBV4-1	.	16	TRBJ2-3	once	TGCGCCAGCAGCCGGCTAGGGGGGGTAAGGACAGATACGCAGTATTTT	CASSRLGGVRTDTQYF
TRBV4-2	TRBD2	15	TRBJ2-1	.	TGTGCCAGCAGCCAATTTAGCGGGGAGGGTCATGAGCAGTTCTTC	CASSQFSGEGHEQFF
TRBV9	TRBD1	17	TRBJ1-5	.	TGTGCCAGAGGAGGGACTTTTGCGACAGGGATAGGTCAGCCCCAGCATTTT	CARGGTFATGIGQPQHF
TRBV6-5	.	14	TRBJ1-5	few	TGTGCCAGCAGAAACATGGGGCCCAATCAGCCCCAGCATTTT	CASRNMGPNQPQHF
TRBV28	.	15	TRBJ1-2	.	TGTGCCAGCAGTCTACCGGCCCCGGGGGGCTGGGGCTACACCTTC	CASSLPAPGGWGYTF
TRBV10-1	TRBD2	15	TRBJ2-2	.	TGCGCCAGCAGTGTCGGGGGGGTGAACACCGGGGAGCTGTTTTTT	CASSVGGVNTGELFF
TRBV2	TRBD1	16	TRBJ1-4	.	TGTGCCAGCAGTGAGGGAACGGGACAGGGATATGAAAAACTGTTTTTT	CASSEGTGQGYEKLFF
TRBV30	.	11	TRBJ1-1	.	TGTGCCTGGATTCGCTCACGGGAAGCTTTCTTT	CAWIRSREAFF
TRBV9	.	12	TRBJ2-2	once	TGTGCCAGCAGCGCTCGAGCCGGGGAGCTGTTTTTT	CASSARAGELFF
TRBV6-5	TRBD1	14	TRBJ1-1	once	TGTGCCAGCAGGCCACAGGGGGCGAACACTGAAGCTTTCTTT	CASRPQGANTEAFF
TRBV5-1	TRBD1	13	TRBJ2-7	.	TGCGCCAGCAGCGTGGACAGGGCCTACGAGCAGTACTTC	CASSVDRAYEQYF
TRBV7-9	.	15	TRBJ1-1	.	TGTGCCAGCAGCATTCCGGGACTATCACTCACTGAAGCTTTCTTT	CASSIPGLSLTEAFF
TRBV7-2	.	12	TRBJ1-2	few	TGTGCCAGCAGCAGACTAGGGGCTGGCTACACCTTC	CASSRLGAGYTF
TRBV7-2	TRBD1	15	TRBJ1-5	.	TGTGCCAGCAGCTCCTGGACAGGGGGCAACCAGCCCCAGCATTTT	CASSSWTGGNQPQHF